These 5 T cell receptor beta chains share one sample of origin, sequenced in a study of regulatory T cells in long-lasting Graves disease. Time point of the sample: newly diagnosed GD, antithyroid drugs for less than 3 months. Following extraction of RNA from PBMCs, that RNA was used to make the TCR library. For TCR beta, libraries came from iRepertoire HTBI primers and Arm-PCR of CDR3 regions. TCRdb re-called the multiplex PCR reads with MiXCR, one entry per CDR3 protein. The table has about 540,000 distinct CDR3 sequences, roughly 12% seen once; the top ten hold 8.5% to 10%. The same data also contributed to another study, on T cells in Graves' hyperthyroidism and ophthalmopathy.

Source: peripheral blood mononuclear cells (PBMCs), taken at new diagnosis, from a patient treated with antithyroid drugs. The receptors stem from a man aged 30-40 years with Graves disease.

V and J are TRBV6-1 and TRBJ1-5, with 8 bases lining up with TRBD1. Germline V gene lookup returns CDR1 MNHNS and CDR2 SASEGT. The CDR3 sequence is 12 residues long. The trim removed 6 bases at V and 9 bases at J, leaving 4 bases unmatched. CDR3 sequence: CASSLQGGPQHF. In DNA form, the CDR3 reads TGTGCCAGCAGCTTACAGGGGGGGCCCCAGCATTTT.

This clonotype has ten or more counts. V usage is TRBV7-2 and J usage is TRBJ1-4, with 9 nucleotides matching TRBD1. The CDR3 spans 15 residues. Losses at the gene ends were 4 bases for V and 8 bases for J; bases not matched to a gene: 8. CDR1 SGHTA and CDR2 FQGNSA come from the germline V gene. This CDR3 is CASSSIQGAWEKLFF. Written as DNA, the CDR3 is TGTGCCAGCAGCTCCATACAGGGGGCGTGGGAAAAACTGTTTTTT. Full variable domain (remainder filled in from reference TRBV7-2 and TRBJ1-4): GAGVSQSPSNKVTEKGKDVELRCDPISGHTALYWYRQSLGQGLEFLIYFQGNSAPDKSGLPSDRFSAERTGGSVSTLTIQRTQQEDSAVYLCASSSIQGAWEKLFFGSGTQLSVL.

This clonotype was seen ten or more times. The genes are TRBV11-2 and TRBJ2-3; D is perhaps TRBD2 (5 bases). Germline CDR1 and CDR2: SGHAT and FQNNGV. The CDR3 sequence is 16 residues long. Trimming took off 0 bases at V and 2 bases at J, with 12 bases between the two ends. Here the CDR3 reads CASSLDPSRFTDTQYF. The CDR3 coding sequence is TGTGCCAGCAGCTTAGACCCTAGCCGTTTCACAGATACGCAGTATTTT.

Remarks on this clonotype: A much larger clone differs by one base, so this may be a read error. This rearrangement joins TRBV27 to TRBJ2-7; D perhaps matches TRBD1 (6 bases). This CDR3 contains 13 residues. Germline V lookup: CDR1 MNHEY, CDR2 SMNVEV (reference sequence). The CDR3 DNA sequence: TGTGCCAGCAGACAGGGATCCATGTACGAGCAGTGCTTC. The encoded protein is CASRQGSMYEQCF.

This clonotype has at least ten counts. V and J are TRBV29-1 and TRBJ1-1; D is ambiguous. There are 13 residues in the CDR3. Germline V gene lookup returns CDR1 SQVTM and CDR2 ANQGSEA. Trimming removed 5 bases at V and 0 bases at J, with 10 bases between. The CDR3, as DNA: TGCAGCGTTCGGCCCCCCTTGAACACTGAAGCTTTCTTT. Translation gives CSVRPPLNTEAFF.